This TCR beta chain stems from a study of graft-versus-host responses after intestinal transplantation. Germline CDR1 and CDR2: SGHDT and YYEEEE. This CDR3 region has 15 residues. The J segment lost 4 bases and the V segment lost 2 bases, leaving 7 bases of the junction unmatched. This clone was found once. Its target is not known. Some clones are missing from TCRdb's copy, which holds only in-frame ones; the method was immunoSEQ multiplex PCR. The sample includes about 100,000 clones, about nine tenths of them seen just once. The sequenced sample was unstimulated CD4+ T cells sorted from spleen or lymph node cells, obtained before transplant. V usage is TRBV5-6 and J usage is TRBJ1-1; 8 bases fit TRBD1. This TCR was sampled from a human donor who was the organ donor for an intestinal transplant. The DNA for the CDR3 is TGTGCCAGCAGCTTTGACAGGGGTGGGGGCACTGAAGCTTTCTTT. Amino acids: CASSFDRGGGTEAFF.